The 30 T cell receptor beta chains reported below all come from one sample, sequenced in a study of blood T cells in healthy people across ages. A second PCR of roughly 6 to 12 cycles used a sample-barcoded 5' primer and a J-beta primer mix. TCRdb recomputed calls from the 5' RACE reads with MiXCR, one row per CDR3 protein. The top ten clones hold 23% of a sample with fewer than 2 million distinct CDR3 sequences, roughly two fifths of them seen once. Sequencing was carried out using blood. These receptors all come from a human donor in good health.

Comments on this clonotype: At one boundary the junction diverges from the germline segment, which might be a read error. The rearrangement uses TRBV27 and TRBJ1-1, with unresolved D. CDR1 and CDR2 from the germline V gene are MNHEY and SMNVEV (reference sequence). The CDR3 extends over 13 amino acids. This CDR3 is CASSTTRHTEAFF. Here the CDR3 DNA reads TGTGCCAGCAGTACCACCAGACACACGGAAGCTTTCTTT.

The rearrangement joins TRBV11-2 to TRBJ2-1; 10 bases fit TRBD2. The V segment lost 2 bases and the J segment 6 bases; nucleotides outside the gene matches: 7. There are 16 residues in the CDR3. CDR1 is SGHAT, CDR2 FQNNGV, per germline. The DNA of the CDR3 is TGTGCCAGCAGCTTACGATTAGCGGGGGGTTCCAATGAGCAGTTCTTC. Encoded protein: CASSLRLAGGSNEQFF.

The V gene is TRBV12-3 or TRBV12-4, the J gene TRBJ1-5; 7 bases agree with TRBD1. The V gene end was trimmed by 5 bases and the J gene end by 5 bases; junction bases not matched to a gene: 6. The CDR3 covers 14 residues. The CDR3 loop reads CASSPTGLHQPQHF. The CDR3 coding sequence is TGTGCCAGCAGTCCGACAGGGCTTCATCAGCCCCAGCATTTT.

The chain joins TRBV24-1 to TRBJ2-1; D is perhaps TRBD2 (6 bases). V was shortened by 6 bases and J by 0 bases, with 14 bases between the two germline ends. In germline, CDR1 is KGHDR, CDR2 SFDVKD. The CDR3 has 16 residues. CDR3 protein: CATSSRDSLSYNEQFF. CDR3 nucleotide sequence: TGTGCCACCAGTAGCCGGGACTCCCTCTCCTACAATGAGCAGTTCTTC.

This chain uses TRBV20-1 with TRBJ2-4; a possible D gene is TRBD1 (7 bases). The germline V gene has CDR1 DFQATT and CDR2 SNEGSKA (reference sequence). The CDR3 loop spans 19 amino acids. The V end was cut by 6 bases, the J end by 3 bases, with 30 bases between. The chain's CDR3 is CSATRQGGAGRFDKNIQYF. The CDR3 coding sequence is TGCAGTGCAACCCGTCAGGGGGGCGCGGGGCGGTTCGACAAAAACATTCAGTACTTC.

This clonotype was seen a handful of times. The chain carries TRBV7-9 and TRBJ2-7; D might be TRBD1 (5 bases). V lost 1 base and J 2 bases, leaving 15 bases between the germline ends. This CDR3 is built from 16 residues. Germline loops: CDR1 SEHNR, CDR2 FQNEAQ (reference sequence). CDR3 bases: TGTGCCAGCAGCTTAGAGCCCAGAAGACAGACCTACGAGCAGTACTTC. Protein: CASSLEPRRQTYEQYF.

The chain is built from TRBV29-1 and TRBJ2-7; 10 positions agree with TRBD1. Germline CDR1 is SQVTM and CDR2 is ANQGSEA. There are 14 residues in the CDR3. J was trimmed by 4 bases and V by 4 bases; bases with no gene match: 7. The CDR3 DNA reads as TGCAGCGTTGGGGCCGGGACAGGGGATTACGAGCAGTACTTC. It encodes CSVGAGTGDYEQYF.

This clonotype was detected only a few times. The chain is built from TRBV30 and TRBJ2-4; 7 nucleotides align to TRBD1. The CDR3 runs to 13 residues. The junction had 5 bases not matched to a gene; V was cut back by 5 bases and J by 4 bases. CDR1 is GTSNPN, CDR2 SVGIG, per germline (reference sequence). CDR3 residues: CAWGGQLKNIQYF. For the CDR3, the DNA is TGTGCCTGGGGGGGACAGCTTAAAAACATTCAGTACTTC.

The genes are TRBV29-1 and TRBJ2-3; D is possibly TRBD1 (5 bases). CDR3 length: 12 amino acids. Germline values: CDR1 SQVTM, CDR2 ANQGSEA. Trimming cost V 1 base and J 7 bases, with 9 bases left between them. CDR3 DNA: TGCAGCGTTGAAGGCAAGGGGAATACGCAGTATTTT. It codes for CSVEGKGNTQYF.

This clonotype turned up a few times. J is TRBJ1-4 and V is TRBV7-2; tentative D call: TRBD1 (6 bases). Per germline, CDR1 SGHTA and CDR2 FQGNSA. The germline V and J ends were trimmed by 4 bases and 10 bases, with 16 bases remaining between them. The CDR3 extends over 14 amino acids. The CDR3: CASSSAGGRRKLFF. In nucleotides, the CDR3 is TGTGCCAGCAGCTCCGCCGGGGGGCGTCGAAAACTGTTTTTT.

The chain uses TRBV5-5 and TRBJ1-5; TRBD1 is a possible D gene (5 bases). The length of the CDR3 is 15 residues. V lost 4 bases to trimming and J lost 5 bases, with 16 bases between them. Germline V gene data show CDR1 as SGHKS and CDR2 as YYEKEE (reference sequence). The CDR3 DNA follows: TGTGCCAGCAGCCCGAGTGGGGGGGGATATCAGCCCCAGCATTTT. Translated: CASSPSGGGYQPQHF.

As for this clonotype: It is likely a read error, because the conserved phenylalanine at the end of the CDR3 is missing. This chain connects TRBV5-1 to TRBJ2-4, with a weak D call TRBD1 (6 bases). The DNA end favors TRBJ2-7, so the J call may be wrong. CDR3 length: 15 amino acids. Germline CDR1 and CDR2: SGHRS and YFSETQ. The CDR3 is CASSEGVGTSLEQYC. DNA for the CDR3: TGCGCCAGCAGTGAGGGGGTGGGTACTTCCCTCGAGCAGTACTGC.

In its sample, this clonotype was seen a few times. The rearrangement joins TRBV7-2 to TRBJ2-1, with TRBD2 identical over 7 bases. The tail of the sequence fits TRBJ2-7 better, so the J call may be wrong. The CDR3 is made up of 15 amino acids. Germline values: CDR1 SGHTA, CDR2 FQGNSA. CDR3 nucleotide sequence: TGTGCCAGCAGCTTCCTTAGCGGGCCTTACAATGAGCAGTACTTC. It codes for CASSFLSGPYNEQYF.

The V call is TRBV12-3 or TRBV12-4, the J call TRBJ1-6; D may be TRBD1 (6 bases). V gave up 2 bases and J gave up 6 bases, with 11 bases separating them. CDR3 size: 15 residues. The CDR3 DNA reads TGTGCCAGCAGTTTATGGGGGGCCACTAATTCACCCCTCCACTTT. Translating gives CASSLWGATNSPLHF.

The J gene is TRBJ2-3, the V gene TRBV11-2; no reliable D call. The germline V and J ends were trimmed by 3 bases and 2 bases, with 12 bases remaining between them. The CDR3 runs 15 residues. Looked up from germline, CDR1 is SGHAT and CDR2 is FQNNGV. The CDR3 DNA is TGTGCCAGCAGCTTTCGCGGCACAACCACAGATACGCAGTATTTT. Protein: CASSFRGTTTDTQYF.

The genes are TRBV4-3 and TRBJ2-1; 9 positions agree with TRBD1. Germline CDR1 is LGHNA and CDR2 is YSLEER. J was trimmed by 1 base and V by 4 bases; bases with no gene match: 8. This CDR3 is 17 amino acids long. The CDR3 region is CASSRYHRGQSYNEQFF. The CDR3, as DNA: TGCGCCAGCAGCCGATATCACAGGGGGCAATCCTACAATGAGCAGTTCTTC.

This chain links TRBV27 with TRBJ2-5; D is unresolved. The DNA end lines up better with TRBJ2-7; the J call may be wrong. The CDR3 consists of 14 residues. Germline V gene sequence: CDR1 MNHEY, CDR2 SMNVEV (reference sequence). The CDR3 sequence is CASSFRDSFYEQYF. The CDR3 DNA reads as TGTGCCAGCAGTTTTAGGGATTCGTTCTACGAGCAGTACTTC.

The chain links TRBV6-1 to TRBJ2-4; the D gene could be TRBD1 or TRBD2 (5 bases each). The J call may be wrong; the DNA end is better matched by TRBJ2-7. Germline CDR1 reads MNHNS; CDR2 reads SASEGT. CDR3 length: 15 amino acids. The CDR3 reads CASSEGGEQTYEQYF. The CDR3 DNA is TGTGCCAGCAGTGAAGGAGGGGAACAGACCTACGAGCAGTACTTC.

The genes are TRBV20-1 and TRBJ1-2; TRBD1 aligns across 7 bases. Germline V CDR1 and CDR2: DFQATT, SNEGSKA (reference sequence). The trim removed 3 bases at V and 4 bases at J, leaving 5 bases unmatched. CDR3 length: 13 amino acids. The CDR3 spells CSARETGIYGYTF. Written as DNA, the CDR3 is TGCAGTGCTAGGGAGACAGGGATCTATGGCTACACCTTC.

The gene calls are TRBV9 and TRBJ1-1; D unresolved. The CDR3 is 15 amino acids. CDR1 SGDLS and CDR2 YYNGEE come from the germline V gene. The ends were cut back, 0 bases at V and 4 bases at J, with 13 bases in the middle. This CDR3 is CASSVDQGLGTEAFF. The CDR3 region has the DNA TGTGCCAGCAGCGTAGATCAAGGGTTGGGCACTGAAGCTTTCTTT. The complete variable domain, with remaining parts taken from reference TRBV9 and TRBJ1-1, reads DSGVTQTPKHLITATGQRVTLRCSPRSGDLSVYWYQQSLDQGLQFLIQYYNGEERAKGNILERFSAQQFPDLHSELNLSSLELGDSALYFCASSVDQGLGTEAFFGQGTRLTVV.

This clonotype was observed many times. The genes are TRBV10-2 and TRBJ2-1, with 9 nucleotides matching TRBD2. The CDR3 has 16 residues. J was trimmed by 7 bases and V by 10 bases; bases with no gene match: 17. The V gene's germline CDR1 is WSHSY and CDR2 SAAADI. CDR3 nucleotides: TGCGCCACCTCAAGGGAGCGGGGGGCCTCCTGGAATGAGCAGTTCTTC. This translates into CATSRERGASWNEQFF.

This clonotype was picked up a small number of times. V gene TRBV7-8 combines with J gene TRBJ2-5, with 7 bases that match TRBD2. The CDR3 runs 15 residues. V was clipped by 5 bases and J by 4 bases; unmatched bases: 10. The germline V gene has CDR1 SGHVS and CDR2 FQNEAQ. The CDR3, as DNA: TGTGCCAGCAGCCCCGGGACTATCTCGTCAGAGACCCAGTACTTC. Translation: CASSPGTISSETQYF.

In nucleotides, the CDR3 is TGTGCCAGCAGGGGGGACAGGCACGAGGGAATGAACACTGAAGCTTTCTTT. Protein: CASRGDRHEGMNTEAFF. The chain uses TRBV2 and TRBJ1-1, with TRBD1 matching 8 bases. V was pared by 6 bases and J by 0 bases, with 12 bases of the junction left unmatched. This CDR3 region has 17 residues. The germline V gene encodes CDR1 SNHLY and CDR2 FYNNEI.

The V call is TRBV20-1, the J call TRBJ2-4; the match to TRBD1 covers 9 bases. Germline CDR1 reads DFQATT; CDR2 reads SNEGSKA (reference sequence). The CDR3 consists of 13 residues. V was pared by 5 bases and J by 13 bases, with 12 bases of the junction left unmatched. CDR3 in DNA: TGCAGTGCTCACTTAAACCGGGACAGGGAACAGTACTTC. It is translated as CSAHLNRDREQYF.

In this sample, this clonotype turned up a few times. The chain couples TRBV4-2 to TRBJ2-7; the D gene is possibly TRBD2 (6 bases). The CDR3 covers 13 residues. The germline gives CDR1 LGHNA, CDR2 YNFKEQ. V was clipped by 0 bases and J by 7 bases, with 10 bases between them. Here the CDR3 reads CASSQEEGREQYF. The CDR3, as DNA: TGTGCCAGCAGCCAAGAGGAGGGTCGGGAGCAGTACTTC.

This clonotype has a handful of counts. The chain links TRBV6-5 to TRBJ1-2; D is perhaps TRBD1 (6 bases). CDR3 length equals 16 residues. CDR1 is MNHEY, CDR2 SVGAGI, per germline. Trimming stripped 2 bases from V and 11 bases from J, with 24 bases between. The CDR3 region is CASSYGGGASVLGYTF. The CDR3 DNA reads TGTGCCAGCAGTTACGGTGGGGGGGCCTCCGTTTTAGGATACACCTTC.

The chain combines TRBV5-1 with TRBJ2-7; D gene ambiguous. Germline CDR1 reads SGHRS; CDR2 reads YFSETQ. Trimming cost V 4 bases and J 5 bases, with 13 bases left between them. The CDR3 spans 13 residues. CDR3 sequence reads: CASSPLAQNEQYF. CDR3 in DNA: TGCGCCAGCAGCCCCCTCGCGCAAAACGAGCAGTACTTC.

The chain carries TRBV12-3 or TRBV12-4 and TRBJ1-6; maybe TRBD1 (6 bases). The germline V and J ends were trimmed by 6 bases and 5 bases, with 14 bases remaining between them. The CDR3 has 15 residues. CDR3 amino acids: CASSPRGGNNSPLHF. The CDR3 nucleotides are TGTGCCAGCAGCCCCAGGGGCGGCAATAATTCACCCCTCCACTTT.

The rearrangement uses TRBV12-3 or TRBV12-4 and TRBJ1-2, with D possibly matching TRBD1 (5 bases). V was shortened by 6 bases and J by 0 bases, with 8 bases between the two germline ends. The CDR3 covers 13 residues. CDR3 sequence (DNA): TGTGCCAGCAGGCCGACAGCTAACTATGGCTACACCTTC. This codes for CASRPTANYGYTF.

The chain employs TRBV3-1 and TRBJ1-1; weak D call: TRBD1 (5 bases). Germline lookup yields CDR1 LGHDT and CDR2 YNNKEL (reference sequence). This CDR3 is 14 amino acids long. V was cut by 6 bases and J by 5 bases, with 16 bases left in between. This chain's CDR3 is CASSAIDRGTEAFF. The CDR3 DNA sequence: TGTGCCAGCAGTGCGATCGACCGGGGGACTGAAGCTTTCTTT.